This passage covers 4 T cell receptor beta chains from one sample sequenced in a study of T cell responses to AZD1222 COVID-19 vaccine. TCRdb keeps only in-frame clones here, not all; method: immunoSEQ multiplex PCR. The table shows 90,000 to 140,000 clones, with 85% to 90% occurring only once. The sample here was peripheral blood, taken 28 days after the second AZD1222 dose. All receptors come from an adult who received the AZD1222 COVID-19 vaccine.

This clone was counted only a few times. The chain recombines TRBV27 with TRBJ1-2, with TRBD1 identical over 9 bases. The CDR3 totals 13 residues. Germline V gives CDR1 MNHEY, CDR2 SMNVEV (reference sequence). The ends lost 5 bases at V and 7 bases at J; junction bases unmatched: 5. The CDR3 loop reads CASSPGDRAGYTF. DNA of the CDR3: TGTGCCAGCAGTCCGGGGGACAGGGCTGGCTACACCTTC.

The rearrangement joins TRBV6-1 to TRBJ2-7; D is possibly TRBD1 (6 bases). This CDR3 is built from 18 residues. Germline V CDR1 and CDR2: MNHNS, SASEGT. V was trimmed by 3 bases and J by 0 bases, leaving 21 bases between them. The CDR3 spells CASSDGQLVTGSSYEQYF. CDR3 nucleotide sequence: TGTGCCAGCAGTGACGGACAGTTGGTTACTGGGAGCTCCTACGAGCAGTACTTC.

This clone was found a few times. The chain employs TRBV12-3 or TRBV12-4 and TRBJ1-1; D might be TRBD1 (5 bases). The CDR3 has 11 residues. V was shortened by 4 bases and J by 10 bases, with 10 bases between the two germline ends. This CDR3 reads CASSSGLRAFF. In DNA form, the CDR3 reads TGTGCCAGCAGTTCGGGACTTCGAGCTTTCTTT.

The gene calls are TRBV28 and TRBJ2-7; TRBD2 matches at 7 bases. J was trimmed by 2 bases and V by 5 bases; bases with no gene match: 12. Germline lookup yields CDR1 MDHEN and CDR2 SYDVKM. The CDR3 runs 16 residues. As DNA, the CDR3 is TGTGCCAGCAGTCGCTTTGGGCTAGCGGAAACCTACGAGCAGTACTTC. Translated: CASSRFGLAETYEQYF.